The rows below give T cell receptor beta chains drawn from one sample of a study of radiation and T cells in renal cell carcinoma. Method: immunoSEQ multiplex PCR; TCRdb's copy keeps in-frame clones and lacks some. The sample records 40,000 to 60,000 clones, less than 85% being singletons. The sample was blood, taken from a patient whose treatment included radiotherapy and nephrectomy. The origin of the receptors is a woman between 65 and 79 years old with renal cell carcinoma. Each CDR3 is given with its conserved first and last residue. The D gene is left open where the match is weak. Expanded clones are given a class, and other clones once, few, many or no size at all.

abundance: NA
v_gene: TRBV6-5
j_gene: TRBJ2-7
d_gene: NA
CDR3aa: CASSSASYEQYF
CDR3nt: TGTGCCAGCAGTTCCGCTTCCTACGAGCAGTACTTC

abundance: NA
v_gene: TRBV6-5
j_gene: TRBJ1-5
d_gene: NA
CDR3aa: CASRPGLNQPQHF
CDR3nt: TGTGCCAGCAGACCGGGGCTCAATCAGCCCCAGCATTTT

abundance: NA
v_gene: TRBV7-8
j_gene: TRBJ2-5
d_gene: NA
CDR3aa: CASSLLSETQYF
CDR3nt: TGTGCCAGCAGCTTACTCTCCGAGACCCAGTACTTC

abundance: NA
v_gene: TRBV9
j_gene: TRBJ2-5
d_gene: TRBD2
CDR3aa: CASSPSGGATETQYF
CDR3nt: TGTGCCAGCAGCCCGAGCGGGGGGGCCACGGAGACCCAGTACTTC

abundance: NA
v_gene: TRBV30
j_gene: TRBJ2-7
d_gene: NA
CDR3aa: CAWSKTTGYEQYF
CDR3nt: TGTGCCTGGAGTAAGACTACAGGCTACGAGCAGTACTTC

abundance: NA
v_gene: TRBV5-1
j_gene: TRBJ2-3
d_gene: NA
CDR3aa: CASSLTTTDTQYF
CDR3nt: TGCGCCAGCAGCTTGACTACCACAGATACGCAGTATTTT

abundance: few
v_gene: TRBV2
j_gene: TRBJ1-1
d_gene: NA
CDR3aa: CASSEDASTEAFF
CDR3nt: TGTGCCAGCAGTGAAGATGCGAGCACTGAAGCTTTCTTT

abundance: once
v_gene: TRBV2
j_gene: TRBJ2-2
d_gene: NA
CDR3aa: CASSGLAGELFF
CDR3nt: TGTGCCAGCAGTGGACTAGCCGGGGAGCTGTTTTTT

abundance: NA
v_gene: TRBV29-1
j_gene: TRBJ1-2
d_gene: TRBD1
CDR3aa: CSVEQTGANYGYTF
CDR3nt: TGCAGCGTTGAACAAACAGGGGCTAATTATGGCTACACCTTC

abundance: NA
v_gene: TRBV23-1
j_gene: TRBJ2-5
d_gene: NA
CDR3aa: CASSQSAVLGETQYF
CDR3nt: TGCGCCAGCAGTCAATCCGCGGTTCTAGGAGAGACCCAGTACTTC

abundance: once
v_gene: TRBV7-8
j_gene: TRBJ1-1
d_gene: TRBD1
CDR3aa: CASSLRQGSTEAFF
CDR3nt: TGTGCCAGCAGCTTACGACAGGGGAGTACTGAAGCTTTCTTT

abundance: NA
v_gene: TRBV5-1
j_gene: TRBJ1-5
d_gene: TRBD1
CDR3aa: CASSSGQGQPQHF
CDR3nt: TGCGCCAGCAGCTCGGGACAGGGTCAGCCCCAGCATTTT

abundance: NA
v_gene: TRBV10-2
j_gene: TRBJ2-3
d_gene: NA
CDR3aa: CATSPGGGGTDTQYF
CDR3nt: TGCGCCACTAGCCCAGGGGGGGGTGGGACAGATACGCAGTATTTT

abundance: few
v_gene: TRBV4-1
j_gene: TRBJ2-7
d_gene: NA
CDR3aa: CASSQEYGTPYEQYF
CDR3nt: TGCGCCAGCAGCCAAGAGTACGGGACCCCTTACGAGCAGTACTTC

abundance: NA
v_gene: TRBV4-2
j_gene: TRBJ2-7
d_gene: TRBD2
CDR3aa: CASSQGPSGAPSSYEQYF
CDR3nt: TGTGCCAGCAGCCAAGGGCCTAGCGGGGCACCTAGCTCCTACGAGCAGTACTTC

abundance: few
v_gene: TRBV5-6
j_gene: TRBJ2-7
d_gene: NA
CDR3aa: CASRRGGHEQYF
CDR3nt: TGTGCCAGCAGGCGTGGGGGTCACGAGCAGTACTTC

abundance: NA
v_gene: TRBV23-1
j_gene: TRBJ2-3
d_gene: TRBD1
CDR3aa: CASSNRDRSTDTQYF
CDR3nt: TGCGCCAGCAGTAACCGGGACAGGAGCACAGATACGCAGTATTTT

abundance: NA
v_gene: TRBV6-6
j_gene: TRBJ2-7
d_gene: NA
CDR3aa: CASSYWPSSYEQYF
CDR3nt: TGTGCCAGCAGTTACTGGCCCAGCTCCTACGAGCAGTACTTC

abundance: NA
v_gene: TRBV5-1
j_gene: TRBJ2-7
d_gene: TRBD2
CDR3aa: CASSGLAGGSEQYF
CDR3nt: TGCGCCAGCAGCGGGCTAGCGGGAGGGAGCGAGCAGTACTTC

abundance: NA
v_gene: TRBV5-1
j_gene: TRBJ2-7
d_gene: NA
CDR3aa: CASSLVRTSGYEQYF
CDR3nt: TGCGCCAGCAGCTTGGTCCGGACCTCGGGATACGAGCAGTACTTC

abundance: few
v_gene: TRBV10-2
j_gene: TRBJ2-1
d_gene: TRBD1
CDR3aa: CASSESPYLRDSRNNEQFF
CDR3nt: TGCGCCAGCAGTGAGTCCCCTTACCTACGGGACAGTCGAAACAATGAGCAGTTCTTC

abundance: NA
v_gene: TRBV5-4
j_gene: TRBJ2-3
d_gene: TRBD2
CDR3aa: CASSFGLAGGTDTQYF
CDR3nt: TGTGCCAGCAGCTTCGGACTAGCGGGAGGCACAGATACGCAGTATTTT

abundance: once
v_gene: TRBV6-6
j_gene: TRBJ1-1
d_gene: NA
CDR3aa: CASSSGYTEAFF
CDR3nt: TGTGCCAGCAGTTCGGGGTACACTGAAGCTTTCTTT

abundance: NA
v_gene: TRBV19
j_gene: TRBJ1-2
d_gene: TRBD1
CDR3aa: CASSMSTGAVNYGYTF
CDR3nt: TGTGCCAGTAGTATGTCGACAGGGGCTGTGAACTATGGCTACACCTTC

abundance: NA
v_gene: TRBV5-1
j_gene: TRBJ1-2
d_gene: NA
CDR3aa: CASSLDTGPYGYTF
CDR3nt: TGCGCCAGCAGCTTGGACACCGGGCCCTATGGCTACACCTTC

abundance: NA
v_gene: TRBV19
j_gene: TRBJ2-3
d_gene: NA
CDR3aa: CASSIGVGDTDTQYF
CDR3nt: TGTGCCAGTAGTATAGGGGTAGGTGACACAGATACGCAGTATTTT

abundance: NA
v_gene: TRBV6-1
j_gene: TRBJ1-5
d_gene: NA
CDR3aa: CASSTTEGNNQPQHF
CDR3nt: TGTGCCAGCAGTACTACAGAGGGGAACAATCAGCCCCAGCATTTT

abundance: NA
v_gene: TRBV10-3
j_gene: TRBJ1-2
d_gene: NA
CDR3aa: CANSDGLNYGYTF
CDR3nt: TGTGCCAATTCTGACGGATTAAACTATGGCTACACCTTC

abundance: NA
v_gene: TRBV5-6
j_gene: TRBJ2-3
d_gene: NA
CDR3aa: CASSLRLSYRTDTQYF
CDR3nt: TGTGCCAGCAGCCTGCGTCTCTCCTACCGCACAGATACGCAGTATTTT

abundance: NA
v_gene: TRBV4-1
j_gene: TRBJ2-5
d_gene: TRBD1
CDR3aa: CASSQATGPQGTQYF
CDR3nt: TGCGCCAGCAGCCAAGCGACAGGGCCTCAGGGGACCCAGTACTTC

abundance: NA
v_gene: TRBV6-5
j_gene: TRBJ1-5
d_gene: TRBD1
CDR3aa: CASSPTGHQPQHF
CDR3nt: TGTGCCAGCAGTCCGACAGGGCATCAGCCCCAGCATTTT

abundance: NA
v_gene: TRBV5-8
j_gene: TRBJ1-3
d_gene: NA
CDR3aa: CASSLRGNTIYF
CDR3nt: TGTGCCAGCAGCTTGCGGGGAAACACCATATATTTT

abundance: NA
v_gene: TRBV5-1
j_gene: TRBJ1-4
d_gene: NA
CDR3aa: CASSLGGSGGEKLFF
CDR3nt: TGCGCCAGCAGCTTGGGAGGCAGCGGTGGGGAAAAACTGTTTTTT

abundance: few
v_gene: TRBV5-6
j_gene: TRBJ1-2
d_gene: TRBD1
CDR3aa: CASSLGDRAYGYTF
CDR3nt: TGTGCCAGCAGCTTAGGGGACAGGGCCTATGGCTACACCTTC

abundance: NA
v_gene: TRBV6-1
j_gene: TRBJ2-5
d_gene: TRBD2
CDR3aa: CASSEGGLAQETQYF
CDR3nt: TGTGCCAGCAGTGAAGGAGGACTAGCCCAAGAGACCCAGTACTTC

abundance: NA
v_gene: TRBV6-6
j_gene: TRBJ1-1
d_gene: NA
CDR3aa: CASSYSRDTEAFF
CDR3nt: TGTGCCAGCAGTTACTCGAGGGACACTGAAGCTTTCTTT

abundance: NA
v_gene: TRBV29-1
j_gene: TRBJ1-1
d_gene: NA
CDR3aa: CSVGNRLNTEAFF
CDR3nt: TGCAGCGTTGGCAACCGACTGAACACTGAAGCTTTCTTT

abundance: NA
v_gene: TRBV15
j_gene: TRBJ2-5
d_gene: NA
CDR3aa: CATSRDPGRQETQYF
CDR3nt: TGTGCCACCAGCAGAGATCCGGGAAGACAAGAGACCCAGTACTTC

abundance: NA
v_gene: TRBV5-1
j_gene: TRBJ2-1
d_gene: TRBD2
CDR3aa: CASSRGSGGPDEQFF
CDR3nt: TGCGCCAGCAGCCGAGGGTCGGGAGGGCCGGATGAGCAGTTCTTC

abundance: few
v_gene: TRBV5-4
j_gene: TRBJ2-2
d_gene: TRBD1
CDR3aa: CASSAPGQGNTGELFF
CDR3nt: TGTGCCAGCAGTGCCCCGGGACAGGGGAACACCGGGGAGCTGTTTTTT

abundance: NA
v_gene: TRBV30
j_gene: TRBJ1-2
d_gene: NA
CDR3aa: CAWSVRISYGYTF
CDR3nt: TGTGCCTGGAGTGTCAGGATTTCCTATGGCTACACCTTC